Listed here are 5 T cell receptor beta chains from one sample, sequenced in a study of blood T cell repertoires in COVID-19. Assay used: immunoSEQ multiplex PCR; TCRdb lists only in-frame clones, some missing. Here the sample spans 100,000 to 150,000 clones, around 84% being singletons. Source material: PBMCs or T cells enriched from blood (not recorded which). These receptors originate from a man aged 40-49 years with acute COVID-19.

The gene calls are TRBV29-1 and TRBJ2-3; TRBD2 matches at 9 bases. Germline V gene data show CDR1 as SQVTM and CDR2 as ANQGSEA. The CDR3 spans 15 residues. V gave up 6 bases and J gave up 2 bases; unmatched junction bases: 9. The CDR3 protein is CSVESLAGDTDTQYF. The CDR3 nucleotides are TGCAGCGTCGAATCCTTAGCGGGAGACACAGATACGCAGTATTTT.

This clone was picked up a small number of times. The chain couples TRBV7-3 to TRBJ2-1, with 8 bases aligning to TRBD2. The CDR3 spans 17 residues. V shed 5 bases and J 3 bases; nucleotides not matched to a gene: 12. Per the germline V gene, CDR1 is SGHTA and CDR2 is FQGTGA. The CDR3: CASSPPSGGPNYNEQFF. DNA for the CDR3: TGTGCCAGCAGCCCTCCGAGCGGGGGCCCTAACTACAATGAGCAGTTCTTC.

The rearrangement joins TRBV2 to TRBJ1-4; D possibly corresponds to TRBD1 (6 bases). V gave up 6 bases and J gave up 2 bases, with 13 bases separating them. The CDR3 totals 15 residues. Germline CDR1 SNHLY, CDR2 FYNNEI. The CDR3 DNA sequence: TGTGCCAGCAGCTCTCAGGGGCCCACTAATGAAAAACTGTTTTTT. It codes for CASSSQGPTNEKLFF.

The CDR3 coding sequence is TGTGCCACCCGCGGGGGACTCACCTACAATGAGCAGTTCTTC. Translation gives CATRGGLTYNEQFF. The rearrangement joins TRBV19 to TRBJ2-1; 7 bases line up with TRBD2. This CDR3 has 14 residues. Germline V gene sequence: CDR1 LNHDA, CDR2 SQIVND (reference sequence). Trimming cost V 10 bases and J 2 bases; bases outside gene matches: 8.

The V and J genes are TRBV10-2 and TRBJ2-3; 9 nucleotides agree with TRBD2. The J segment lost 0 bases and the V segment lost 7 bases, leaving 5 bases of the junction unmatched. This CDR3 comprises 15 residues. The germline V gene has CDR1 WSHSY and CDR2 SAAADI. This chain's CDR3 is CASTLLAGSTDTQYF. The CDR3 nucleotides read TGCGCCAGCACCCTGCTAGCGGGAAGCACAGATACGCAGTATTTT.